Following are 3 T cell receptor beta chains from one sample sequenced in a study of response to subunit inactivated influenza vaccine. One entry per CDR3 protein, called by TCRdb with MiXCR from the RT-PCR reads. This table holds around 530,000 distinct CDR3 sequences, roughly 10% found once. The sequencing used PBMCs from blood, collected on the day of vaccination. The receptor set was obtained from a man aged 50-60 years who received an inactivated influenza vaccine.

V gene TRBV20-1 combines with J gene TRBJ2-7; D perhaps matches TRBD2 (5 bases). CDR1 DFQATT and CDR2 SNEGSKA come from the germline V gene (reference sequence). Trimming cost V 3 bases and J 3 bases, with 12 bases left between them. This CDR3 is built from 13 residues. The CDR3 reads CSASVRGNYEQYF. The DNA of the CDR3 is TGCAGTGCTAGTGTCCGGGGTAACTACGAGCAGTACTTC.

The DNA for the CDR3 is TGTGCCACCAGCAGATCCCTCGGGACTCAGGGCGGTCAGCCCCAGCATTTT. Translated, it gives CATSRSLGTQGGQPQHF. The chain recombines TRBV15 with TRBJ1-5, with a possible D match to TRBD1 (5 bases). CDR3 length: 17 residues. Germline V gene data show CDR1 as LNHNV and CDR2 as YYDKDF (reference sequence). V lost 2 bases to trimming and J lost 6 bases, with 20 bases between them.

The V gene is TRBV21-1, the J gene TRBJ1-3; the D call in the table, TRBD1, was not verified against the DNA. TRBV21-1 is recorded as a pseudogene. The length of the CDR3 is 15 residues. The CDR3: CASSKGHPGGNTIYF. The CDR3 nucleotides are TGTGCCAGCAGCAAGGGACACCCAGGGGGAAACACCATATATTTT.